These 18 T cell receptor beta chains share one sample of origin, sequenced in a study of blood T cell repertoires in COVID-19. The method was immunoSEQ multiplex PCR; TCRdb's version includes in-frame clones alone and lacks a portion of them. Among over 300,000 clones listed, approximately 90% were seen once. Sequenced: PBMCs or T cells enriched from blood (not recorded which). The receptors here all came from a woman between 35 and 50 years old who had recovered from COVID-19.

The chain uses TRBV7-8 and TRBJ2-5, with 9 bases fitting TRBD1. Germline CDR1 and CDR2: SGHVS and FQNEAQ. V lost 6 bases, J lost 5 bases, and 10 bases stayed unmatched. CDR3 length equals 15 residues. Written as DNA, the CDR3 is TGTGCCAGCAGGACGCCGGGACAGGGACAGGAGACCCAGTACTTC. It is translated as CASRTPGQGQETQYF.

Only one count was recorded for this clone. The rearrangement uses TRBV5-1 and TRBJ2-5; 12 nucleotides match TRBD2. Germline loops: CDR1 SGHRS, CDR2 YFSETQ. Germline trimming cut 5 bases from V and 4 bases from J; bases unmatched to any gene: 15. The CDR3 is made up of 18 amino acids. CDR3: CASSRRSTSGGWGETQYF. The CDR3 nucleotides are TGCGCCAGCAGTCGGAGATCGACTAGCGGGGGCTGGGGAGAGACCCAGTACTTC.

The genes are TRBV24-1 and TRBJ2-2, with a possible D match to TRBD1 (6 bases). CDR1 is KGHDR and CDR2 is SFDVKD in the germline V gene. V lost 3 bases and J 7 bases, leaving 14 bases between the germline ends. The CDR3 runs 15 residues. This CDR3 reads CATSDLQGWNGELFF. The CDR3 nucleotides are TGTGCCACCAGTGATCTACAGGGTTGGAACGGGGAGCTGTTTTTT.

The CDR3 reads CASSLGQGSDTQYF. The DNA of the CDR3 is TGTGCCAGCAGCCTGGGACAGGGGTCCGATACGCAGTATTTT. This chain uses TRBV7-2 with TRBJ2-3; 10 positions match TRBD1. Germline values: CDR1 SGHTA, CDR2 FQGNSA. After removal of 5 bases from V and 6 bases from J, the junction contained 5 bases not matched to a gene. This CDR3 is 14 amino acids long.

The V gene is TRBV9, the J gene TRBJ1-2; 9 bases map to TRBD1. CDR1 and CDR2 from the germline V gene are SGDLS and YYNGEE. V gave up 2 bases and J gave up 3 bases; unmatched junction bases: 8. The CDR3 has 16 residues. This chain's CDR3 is CASSVSGTGIDYGYTF. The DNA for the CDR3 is TGTGCCAGCAGCGTTTCCGGGACAGGGATAGACTATGGCTACACCTTC.

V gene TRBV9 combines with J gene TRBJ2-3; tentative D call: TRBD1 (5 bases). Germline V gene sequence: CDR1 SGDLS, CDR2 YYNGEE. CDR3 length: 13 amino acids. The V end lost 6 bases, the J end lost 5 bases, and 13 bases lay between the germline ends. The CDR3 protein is CASNGHSKDTQYF. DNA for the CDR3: TGTGCCAGCAACGGACACTCAAAAGATACGCAGTATTTT.

This CDR3 reads CASSFGGGSYEQYF. The CDR3 region has the DNA TGTGCCAGCAGCTTTGGGGGAGGGTCCTACGAGCAGTACTTC. This chain joins TRBV7-2 and TRBJ2-7; 7 nucleotides match TRBD2. J gave up 1 base and V 3 bases, and 3 bases lay outside the gene matches. The CDR3 spans 14 residues. The germline CDR1 and CDR2 sequences are SGHTA and FQGNSA.

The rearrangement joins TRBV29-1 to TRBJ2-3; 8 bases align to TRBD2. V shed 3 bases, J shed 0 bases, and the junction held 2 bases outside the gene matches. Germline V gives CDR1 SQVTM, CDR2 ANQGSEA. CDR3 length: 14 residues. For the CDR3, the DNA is TGCAGCGTTGATACTAGCGGTAGCACAGATACGCAGTATTTT. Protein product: CSVDTSGSTDTQYF.

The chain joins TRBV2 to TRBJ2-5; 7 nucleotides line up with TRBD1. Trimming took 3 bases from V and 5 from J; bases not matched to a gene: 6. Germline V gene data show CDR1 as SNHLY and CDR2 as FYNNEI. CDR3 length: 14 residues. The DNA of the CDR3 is TGTGCCAGCAGTGAGAACAGGGGAAGCGAGACCCAGTACTTC. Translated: CASSENRGSETQYF.

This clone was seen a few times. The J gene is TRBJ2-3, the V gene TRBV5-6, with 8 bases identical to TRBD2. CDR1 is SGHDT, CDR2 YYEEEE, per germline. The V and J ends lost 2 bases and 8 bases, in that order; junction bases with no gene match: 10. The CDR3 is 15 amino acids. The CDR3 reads CASSFLAGHTGTQYF. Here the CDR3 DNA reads TGTGCCAGCAGCTTTCTAGCGGGCCACACGGGTACGCAGTATTTT.

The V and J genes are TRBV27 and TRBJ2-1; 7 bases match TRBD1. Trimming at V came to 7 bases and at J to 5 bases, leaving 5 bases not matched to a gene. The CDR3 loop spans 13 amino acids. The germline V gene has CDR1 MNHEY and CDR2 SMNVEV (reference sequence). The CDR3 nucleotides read TGTGCCAGCAAGACAGGGTTACACAATGAGCAGTTCTTC. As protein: CASKTGLHNEQFF.

The CDR3 sequence: CASSSRQFVDTQYF. CDR3 nucleotide sequence: TGTGCCAGCAGCTCTAGACAGTTTGTAGATACGCAGTATTTT. The J gene is TRBJ2-3, the V gene TRBV7-2, with D possibly being TRBD1 (5 bases). The CDR3 spans 14 residues. The V end was cut by 4 bases, the J end by 5 bases, with 13 bases between. The germline V gene has CDR1 SGHTA and CDR2 FQGNSA.

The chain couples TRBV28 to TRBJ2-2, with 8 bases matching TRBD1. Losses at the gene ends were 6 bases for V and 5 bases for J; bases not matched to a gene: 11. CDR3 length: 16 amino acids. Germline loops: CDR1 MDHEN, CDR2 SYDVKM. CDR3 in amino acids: CASRNPGTGETGELFF. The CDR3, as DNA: TGTGCCAGCAGAAACCCTGGGACAGGCGAAACCGGGGAGCTGTTTTTT.

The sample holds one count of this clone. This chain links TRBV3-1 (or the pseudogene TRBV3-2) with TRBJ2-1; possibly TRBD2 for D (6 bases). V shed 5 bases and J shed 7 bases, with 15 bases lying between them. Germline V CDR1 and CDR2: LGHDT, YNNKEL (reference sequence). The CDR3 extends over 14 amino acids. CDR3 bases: TGTGCCAGCAGCGATGGACTGGAGGGGAATGAGCAGTTCTTC. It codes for CASSDGLEGNEQFF.

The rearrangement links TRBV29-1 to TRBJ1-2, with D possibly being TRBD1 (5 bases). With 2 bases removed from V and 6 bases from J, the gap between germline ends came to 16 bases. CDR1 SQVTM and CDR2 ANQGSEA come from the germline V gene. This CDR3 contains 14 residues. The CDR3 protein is CSVEQGGWEDGYTF. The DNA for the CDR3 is TGCAGCGTTGAACAGGGAGGTTGGGAGGATGGCTACACCTTC.

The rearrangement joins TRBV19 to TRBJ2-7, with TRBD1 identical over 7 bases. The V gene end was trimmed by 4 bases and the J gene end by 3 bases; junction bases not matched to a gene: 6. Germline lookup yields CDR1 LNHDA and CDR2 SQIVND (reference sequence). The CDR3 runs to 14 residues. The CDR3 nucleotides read TGTGCCAGTAGTACCGACAGGGCCAGCTACGAGCAGTACTTC. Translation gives CASSTDRASYEQYF.

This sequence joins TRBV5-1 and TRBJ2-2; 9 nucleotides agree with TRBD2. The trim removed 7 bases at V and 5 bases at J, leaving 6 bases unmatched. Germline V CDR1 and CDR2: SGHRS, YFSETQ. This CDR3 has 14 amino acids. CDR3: CASFAGGITGELFF. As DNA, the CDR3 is TGCGCCAGCTTCGCGGGGGGGATAACCGGGGAGCTGTTTTTT.

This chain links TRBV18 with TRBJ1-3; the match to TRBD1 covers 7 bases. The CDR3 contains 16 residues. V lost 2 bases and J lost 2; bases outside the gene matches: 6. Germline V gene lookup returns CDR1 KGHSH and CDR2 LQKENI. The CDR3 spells CASSPVPTGTGNTIYF. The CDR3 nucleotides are TGTGCCAGCTCACCAGTTCCGACAGGGACTGGAAACACCATATATTTT.